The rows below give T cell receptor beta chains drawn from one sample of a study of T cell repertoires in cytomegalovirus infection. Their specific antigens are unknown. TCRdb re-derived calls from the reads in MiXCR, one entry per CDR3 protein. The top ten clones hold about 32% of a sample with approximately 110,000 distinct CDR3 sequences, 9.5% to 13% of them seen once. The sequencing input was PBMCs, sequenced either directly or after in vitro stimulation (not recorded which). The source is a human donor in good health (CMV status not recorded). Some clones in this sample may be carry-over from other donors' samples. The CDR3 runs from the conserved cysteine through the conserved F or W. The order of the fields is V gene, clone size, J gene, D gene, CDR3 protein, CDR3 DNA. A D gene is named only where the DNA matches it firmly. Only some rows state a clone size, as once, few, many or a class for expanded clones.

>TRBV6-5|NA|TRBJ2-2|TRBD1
CASGLGQGRVGELFF
TGTGCCAGCGGCCTGGGACAGGGGAGAGTCGGGGAGCTGTTTTTT
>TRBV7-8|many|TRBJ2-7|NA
CASSYTGMNEQYF
TGTGCCAGCAGCTATACAGGGATGAACGAGCAGTACTTC
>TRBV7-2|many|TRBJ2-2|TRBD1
CASSTGTGITGELFF
TGTGCCAGCAGCACGGGGACAGGGATCACCGGGGAGCTGTTTTTT
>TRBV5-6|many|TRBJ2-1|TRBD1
CASSPSGGDEQFF
TGTGCCAGCAGCCCTTCAGGGGGCGATGAGCAGTTCTTC
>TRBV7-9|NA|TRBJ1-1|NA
CASSLGYGKTEAFF
TGTGCCAGCAGCCTAGGTTACGGTAAAACTGAAGCTTTCTTT
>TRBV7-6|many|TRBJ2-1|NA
CASSLVTGSYEQFF
TGTGCCAGCAGCTTAGTTACGGGAAGCTATGAGCAGTTCTTC
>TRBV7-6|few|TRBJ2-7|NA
CASSLAGTQYEQYF
TGTGCCAGCAGCTTAGCGGGGACTCAGTACGAGCAGTACTTC
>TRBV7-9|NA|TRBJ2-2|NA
CASSWSSGELFF
TGTGCCAGCAGCTGGTCCAGCGGGGAGCTGTTTTTT
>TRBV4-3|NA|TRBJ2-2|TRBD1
CASSQLGTGGVGELFF
TGCGCCAGCAGCCAGCTTGGGACAGGGGGAGTCGGGGAGCTGTTTTTT
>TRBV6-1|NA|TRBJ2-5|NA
CASTESPEGAGETQYF
TGTGCCAGCACCGAATCTCCGGAGGGGGCGGGAGAGACCCAGTACTTC
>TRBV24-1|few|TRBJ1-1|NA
CATSDGSNTEAFF
TGTGCCACCAGTGATGGTTCGAACACTGAAGCTTTCTTT
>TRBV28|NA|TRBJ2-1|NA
CASSSGASEYNEQFF
TGTGCCAGCAGTTCAGGGGCTAGCGAGTACAATGAGCAGTTCTTC
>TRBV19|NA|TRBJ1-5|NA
CASRFRDSNQPQHF
TGTGCCAGTAGGTTCCGGGACAGCAATCAGCCCCAGCATTTT
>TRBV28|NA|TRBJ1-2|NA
CASSSLWDGFNYGYTF
TGTGCCAGCAGTTCCCTATGGGACGGATTTAACTATGGCTACACCTTC
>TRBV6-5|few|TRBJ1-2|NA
CASSYEGLGYGYTF
TGTGCCAGCAGTTACGAGGGGCTTGGCTATGGCTACACCTTC
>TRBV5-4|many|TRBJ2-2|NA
CASTQAGVTGAGELFF
TGTGCCAGCACCCAAGCAGGAGTAACAGGAGCCGGGGAGCTGTTTTTT
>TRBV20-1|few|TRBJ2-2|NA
CSANGERVGELFF
TGCAGTGCTAATGGGGAACGGGTCGGGGAGCTGTTTTTT
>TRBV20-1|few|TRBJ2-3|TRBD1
CSLTGTGNTDTQYF
TGCAGCCTAACCGGGACAGGGAACACAGATACGCAGTATTTT
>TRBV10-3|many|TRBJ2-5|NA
CAISESTVETQYF
TGTGCCATCAGTGAGTCGACAGTAGAGACCCAGTACTTC
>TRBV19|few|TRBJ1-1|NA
CASSIMGNTEAFF
TGTGCCAGTAGTATAATGGGGAACACTGAAGCTTTCTTT
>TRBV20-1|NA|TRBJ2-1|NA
CSARGGRGSWSYNEQFF
TGCAGTGCTAGGGGAGGGAGGGGGTCCTGGAGCTACAATGAGCAGTTCTTC
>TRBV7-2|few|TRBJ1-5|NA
CASSSTGPNQPQHF
TGTGCCAGCAGCTCCACAGGGCCTAATCAGCCCCAGCATTTT
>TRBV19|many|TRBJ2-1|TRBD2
CASSMRGRKDNEQFF
TGTGCCAGTAGTATGCGCGGGAGAAAAGACAATGAGCAGTTCTTC
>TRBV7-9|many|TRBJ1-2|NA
CASSLHQGLYGYTF
TGTGCCAGCAGCTTACATCAGGGCCTCTATGGCTACACCTTC
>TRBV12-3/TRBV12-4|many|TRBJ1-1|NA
CASSSYTVNTEAFF
TGTGCCAGCAGTTCCTACACTGTGAACACTGAAGCTTTCTTT